A single sample gave rise to the 12 T cell receptor beta chains below, sequenced in a study of shared clonotypes between healthy human individuals. Method: immunoSEQ multiplex PCR; TCRdb's copy keeps in-frame clones and lacks some. In the table there are 600,000 to 700,000 clones, roughly 72% of which are singletons. The specimen sequenced was memory CD4+ T cells sorted from blood. The sample's subset: CD45RA-negative fraction. The receptors here all came from a woman aged 25 to 39 in good health.

The CDR3 DNA is TGTGCCAGCAGCCCTATGGGGGGGTACAATGAGCAGTTCTTC. This codes for CASSPMGGYNEQFF. This chain links TRBV2 with TRBJ2-1; 7 nucleotides match TRBD2. Trimming removed 6 bases from V and 4 bases from J; junction bases left unmatched: 6. Per the germline V gene, CDR1 is SNHLY and CDR2 is FYNNEI. There are 14 residues in the CDR3.

This rearrangement joins TRBV29-1 to TRBJ2-5; D is tentatively TRBD1 or TRBD2 (5 bases each). V lost 4 bases and J lost 1, with 13 bases in between. The CDR3 spans 14 residues. Germline CDR1 SQVTM, CDR2 ANQGSEA. As DNA, the CDR3 is TGCAGCGTTGGGGACGGAGCTTTCCAAGAGACCCAGTACTTC. Translated: CSVGDGAFQETQYF.

The chain joins TRBV19 to TRBJ2-3; 7 bases are a match to TRBD2. This CDR3 region has 14 residues. Germline V gene lookup returns CDR1 LNHDA and CDR2 SQIVND (reference sequence). J was trimmed by 2 bases and V by 7 bases; bases with no gene match: 6. CDR3 sequence reads: CASKAAGVTDTQYF. CDR3 bases: TGTGCCAGTAAGGCCGCGGGAGTCACAGATACGCAGTATTTT.

The rearrangement joins TRBV30 to TRBJ2-5; TRBD1 matches at 11 bases. CDR1 and CDR2 (germline): GTSNPN, SVGIG (reference sequence). The CDR3 extends over 16 amino acids. Germline trimming cut 3 bases from V and 3 bases from J; bases unmatched to any gene: 9. CDR3 nucleotide sequence: TGTGCCTGGAGCCGCCGGGACAGGGGGAAAAAAGAGACCCAGTACTTC. Translation gives CAWSRRDRGKKETQYF.

The chain is built from TRBV28 and TRBJ1-1; unclear D gene. The CDR3 contains 13 residues. The V and J ends lost 6 bases and 10 bases respectively, with 18 bases between them. CDR1 and CDR2 (germline): MDHEN, SYDVKM. CDR3 sequence: CASSAVGGLGAFF. The CDR3 nucleotides read TGTGCCAGCAGCGCAGTGGGAGGGCTAGGAGCTTTCTTT.

The V and J genes are TRBV6-5 and TRBJ2-5; 9 bases are shared with TRBD2. After removal of 0 bases from V and 3 bases from J, the junction contained 5 bases not matched to a gene. This CDR3 spans 16 amino acids. The germline V gene encodes CDR1 MNHEY and CDR2 SVGAGI. This chain's CDR3 is CASSYSFSGSEETQYF. CDR3 DNA sequence: TGTGCCAGCAGTTACTCGTTTAGCGGGAGTGAAGAGACCCAGTACTTC.

The V call is TRBV9, the J call TRBJ2-1, with 11 bases matching TRBD1. CDR3 size: 15 residues. Trimming cost V 3 bases and J 3 bases; bases outside gene matches: 2. Germline CDR1 and CDR2: SGDLS and YYNGEE. CDR3 nucleotide sequence: TGTGCCAGCAGCGCGGGACAGGGGGTCTACAATGAGCAGTTCTTC. As protein: CASSAGQGVYNEQFF.

This sequence joins TRBV7-2 and TRBJ2-7; D perhaps matches TRBD2 (6 bases). CDR3 length: 14 residues. Per the germline V gene, CDR1 is SGHTA and CDR2 is FQGNSA. The V gene lost 5 bases and the J gene lost 5 bases, with 16 bases spanning the gap. The CDR3: CASSPRSGVHEQYF. The CDR3 DNA is TGTGCCAGCAGCCCGCGTAGCGGTGTCCACGAGCAGTACTTC.

Comments on this clone: Other DNA sequences in the same sample also yield this CDR3. V is TRBV20-1 and J is TRBJ2-5, with a weak D call TRBD1 (5 bases). The V gene lost 6 bases and the J gene lost 3 bases, with 5 bases spanning the gap. The germline gives CDR1 DFQATT, CDR2 SNEGSKA (reference sequence). The CDR3 runs to 10 residues. The CDR3 region is CSAREETQYF. The CDR3, as DNA: TGCAGTGCCAGGGAAGAGACCCAGTACTTC.

The chain combines TRBV28 with TRBJ2-3; TRBD2 matches at 15 bases. Trimming cost V 6 bases and J 6 bases; bases outside gene matches: 7. In germline, CDR1 is MDHEN, CDR2 SYDVKM. The length of the CDR3 is 16 residues. For the CDR3, the DNA is TGTGCCAGCAGCAGTGGGACTAGCGGGAGGCCTGATACGCAGTATTTT. This encodes CASSSGTSGRPDTQYF. Full variable domain (missing parts from reference TRBV28 and TRBJ2-3): DVKVTQSSRYLVKRTGEKVFLECVQDMDHENMFWYRQDPGLGLRLIYFSYDVKMKEKGDIPEGYSVSREKKERFSLILESASTNQTSMYLCASSSGTSGRPDTQYFGPGTRLTVL.

The chain carries TRBV7-2 and TRBJ2-4; possibly TRBD2 for D (6 bases). This CDR3 contains 16 residues. Looked up from germline, CDR1 is SGHTA and CDR2 is FQGNSA. Trimming took 11 bases from V and 2 from J, leaving 22 bases between them. The CDR3 nucleotides are TGTGCCCTTACCCCCCCGGGAGTGCTGTCCAAAAACATTCAGTACTTC. It yields the protein CALTPPGVLSKNIQYF. Full variable domain (outside the CDR3, taken from reference TRBV7-2 and TRBJ2-4): GAGVSQSPSNKVTEKGKDVELRCDPISGHTALYWYRQSLGQGLEFLIYFQGNSAPDKSGLPSDRFSAERTGGSVSTLTIQRTQQEDSAVYLCALTPPGVLSKNIQYFGAGTRLSVL.

The chain couples TRBV30 to TRBJ1-3, with D uncertain. The CDR3 is 13 residues long. Trimming removed 2 bases from V and 1 base from J, with 6 bases in between. Germline V CDR1 and CDR2: GTSNPN, SVGIG (reference sequence). Written as DNA, the CDR3 is TGTGCCTGGAGTACCGGTTCTGGAAACACCATATATTTT. Residues: CAWSTGSGNTIYF.